This T cell receptor beta chain was profiled in a study of shared clonotypes between healthy human individuals. Study-level findings and limits: Large sequencing depth failed to make sorted-subset sequencing complete, rarefaction showed.

A remark on this clone: Its antigen is unidentified. This specimen includes other DNA sequences encoding the same CDR3.

Data came from immunoSEQ multiplex PCR; TCRdb stores just in-frame clones and leaves some out. The table records 2 million to 2.5 million clones, 90% to 96% of them present only once. The CDR3 spans 16 residues. The germline V gene encodes CDR1 MNHEY and CDR2 SVGAGI. V shed 0 bases, J shed 1 base, and the junction held 2 bases outside the gene matches. The clonotype originates from a man aged 18 to 35 in good health. The J gene is TRBJ1-5, the V gene TRBV6-5, with 8 bases fitting TRBD1. Specimen: naive CD4+ T cells sorted from blood. Subset meaning: CD45RA+ positively selected. The DNA for the CDR3 is TGTGCCAGCAGTTACTCGGGACAGGCAAGCAATCAGCCCCAGCATTTT. Translated, it gives CASSYSGQASNQPQHF.